This T cell receptor beta chain was sequenced in a study of blood T cell repertoires in COVID-19. At the level of the study: Sample material is recorded as cDNA or gDNA derived from T cells, B-cell-depleted T cells, or PBMCs.

Sequencing used immunoSEQ multiplex PCR; TCRdb keeps in-frame clones, though not all of them. This table has some 250,000 clones, approximately 84% appearing once. The germline gives CDR1 SEHNR, CDR2 FQNEAQ (reference sequence). The CDR3 has 16 amino acids. After removal of 8 bases from V and 4 bases from J, the junction contained 13 bases not matched to a gene. Donors were grouped by their self-reported clinical history. Two negative PCRs, clearance, or symptom resolution were required of recovered Cohort 3 donors. This chain links TRBV7-9 with TRBJ2-2; 7 bases align to TRBD2. The receptor was isolated from a man in his forties who had recovered from COVID-19. The sequenced sample was PBMCs or T cells enriched from blood (not recorded which). The CDR3 sequence is CASPSLGLGATGELFF. CDR3 sequence (DNA): TGTGCCAGCCCGAGTCTCGGACTAGGGGCCACCGGGGAGCTGTTTTTT.